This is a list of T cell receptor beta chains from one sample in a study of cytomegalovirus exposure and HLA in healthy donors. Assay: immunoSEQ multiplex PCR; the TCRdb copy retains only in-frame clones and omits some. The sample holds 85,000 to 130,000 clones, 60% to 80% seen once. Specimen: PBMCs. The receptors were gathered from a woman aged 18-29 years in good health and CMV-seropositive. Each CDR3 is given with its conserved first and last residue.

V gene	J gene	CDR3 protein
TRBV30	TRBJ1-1	CAWRRATGGAFF
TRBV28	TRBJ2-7	CASRPRVYEQYF
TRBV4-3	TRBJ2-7	CASSQDSWREVDEQYF
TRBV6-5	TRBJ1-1	CASSPTMNTEAFF
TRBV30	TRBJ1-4	CAWSTTGGVEKLFF
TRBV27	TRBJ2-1	CASSFGQVGNEQFF
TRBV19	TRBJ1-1	CASGGWQGARTEAFF
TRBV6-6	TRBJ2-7	CASMIRQYEQYF
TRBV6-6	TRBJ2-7	CASSYSSGPYEQYF
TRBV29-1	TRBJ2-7	CSVKRQGTLHEQYF
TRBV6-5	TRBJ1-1	CASSFHDRANTEAFF
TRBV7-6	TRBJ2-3	CASSLLASGGTDTQYF
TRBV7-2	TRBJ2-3	CASSSDTGGDTQYF
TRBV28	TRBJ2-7	CASSLGQGAPYEQYF
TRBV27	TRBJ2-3	CASSLTWEDTQYF
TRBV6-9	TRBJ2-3	CASSYLGLWGDTQYF
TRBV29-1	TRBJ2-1	CSVGAARTGDNEQFF
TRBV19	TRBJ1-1	CASTMVRTGWDTEAFF
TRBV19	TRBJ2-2	CASSIMGGTGELFF
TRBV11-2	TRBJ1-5	CASSAGGGDFNQPQHF
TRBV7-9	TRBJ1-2	CASTGTTADGYTF
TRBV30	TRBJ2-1	CAWSTGSYNEQFF
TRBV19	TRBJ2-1	CASSVTQGATSGSPHYEQFF
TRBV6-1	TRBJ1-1	CASSVSSGAYTEAFF
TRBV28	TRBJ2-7	CASSLSGVGDEQYF
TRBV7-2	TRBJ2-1	CASSSSSGFFNEQFF
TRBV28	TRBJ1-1	CASSSPQLNTEAFF
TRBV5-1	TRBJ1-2	CASSLQGVNTF
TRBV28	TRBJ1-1	CASSLSGAGYNTEAFF